This entry lists 13 T cell receptor beta chains sequenced from one sample in a study of blood T cell repertoires in COVID-19. Assay used: immunoSEQ multiplex PCR; TCRdb lists only in-frame clones, some missing. The sample lists 200,000 or so clones, more than 80% occurring once. Source material: PBMCs or T cells enriched from blood (not recorded which). The origin of the receptors is a man aged 55 to 69 who had recovered from COVID-19.

The sample holds a few counts of this clone. The rearrangement joins TRBV6-5 to TRBJ2-7; a possible D gene is TRBD2 (5 bases). The CDR3 covers 14 residues. Trimming cost V 6 bases and J 2 bases, with 14 bases left between them. Germline V gene sequence: CDR1 MNHEY, CDR2 SVGAGI. The CDR3 region is CASSRRVRAYEQYF. DNA for the CDR3: TGTGCCAGCAGCCGCCGGGTGAGGGCCTACGAGCAGTACTTC.

The chain has TRBV30 and TRBJ2-2; unclear D gene. The CDR3 runs 14 residues. From germline, CDR1 is GTSNPN and CDR2 SVGIG (reference sequence). Trimming cost V 0 bases and J 6 bases, with 11 bases left between them. CDR3 sequence: CAWSVRRDPGELFF. In nucleotides, the CDR3 is TGTGCCTGGAGTGTACGTAGAGATCCCGGGGAGCTGTTTTTT.

This sequence joins TRBV2 and TRBJ1-2; 11 bases agree with TRBD1. CDR1 and CDR2 (germline): SNHLY, FYNNEI. V lost 2 bases and J lost 5; bases outside the gene matches: 10. The CDR3 extends over 17 amino acids. Here the CDR3 reads CASSERTGGKKEYGYTF. CDR3 DNA: TGTGCCAGCAGTGAAAGGACAGGGGGCAAGAAGGAATATGGCTACACCTTC.

The chain joins TRBV21-1 to TRBJ1-1; TRBD1 is taken as the D call from the table, unchecked against the DNA. TRBV21-1 is marked as a pseudogene. The CDR3 consists of 14 residues. CDR3 coding DNA: TGTGCCAGCCTCAAGGGGGTTTTGGACACTGAAGCTTTCTTT. Protein product: CASLKGVLDTEAFF.

This clone occurred once. This rearrangement joins TRBV25-1 to TRBJ2-7; TRBD1 matches 9 bases. The CDR3 spans 14 residues. The V gene's germline CDR1 is MGHDK and CDR2 SYGVNS. The V gene end was trimmed by 8 bases and the J gene end by 4 bases; junction bases not matched to a gene: 9. The CDR3 DNA reads TGTGCCAGCTCCCGTCCGGGACAGGGATACGAGCAGTACTTC. Translating it yields CASSRPGQGYEQYF.

The chain combines TRBV5-1 with TRBJ1-2; tentatively, D is TRBD1 (6 bases). The CDR3 totals 15 residues. The germline V gene has CDR1 SGHRS and CDR2 YFSETQ. The V end lost 0 bases, the J end lost 0 bases, and 9 bases lay between the germline ends. The chain's CDR3 is CASSLGTEANYGYTF. CDR3 in DNA: TGCGCCAGCAGCTTGGGGACAGAGGCTAACTATGGCTACACCTTC.

This clone has only one observation. In DNA, the CDR3 is TGTGCCAGCAGGGACAGGGATGAAGAAAAACTGTTTTTT. Protein: CASRDRDEEKLFF. The rearrangement links TRBV6-5 to TRBJ1-4; 8 nucleotides agree with TRBD1. The ends lost 6 bases at V and 8 bases at J; junction bases unmatched: 5. Germline CDR1 reads MNHEY; CDR2 reads SVGAGI. The CDR3 has 13 amino acids.

This chain connects TRBV6-6 to TRBJ1-4; D might be TRBD1 (6 bases). Per germline, CDR1 MNHNY and CDR2 SVGAGI (reference sequence). This CDR3 spans 15 amino acids. Trimming took off 1 base at V and 4 bases at J, with 10 bases between the two ends. The CDR3 loop reads CASSYWTDHNEKLFF. The CDR3 region has the DNA TGTGCCAGCAGTTACTGGACAGACCATAATGAAAAACTGTTTTTT.

The chain couples TRBV6-2 or TRBV6-3 to TRBJ2-1; a possible D gene is TRBD2 (6 bases). CDR1 MNHEY and CDR2 SVGEGT come from the germline V gene. CDR3 length: 12 residues. Trimming stripped 0 bases from V and 10 bases from J, with 7 bases between. Here the CDR3 reads CASSYSGGEQFF. In DNA form, the CDR3 reads TGTGCCAGCAGTTACTCGGGGGGAGAGCAGTTCTTC.

The V call is TRBV5-5, the J call TRBJ1-5; D is uncertain. Trimming left V 0 bases short and J 1 base short, with 8 bases between. This CDR3 spans 15 amino acids. Germline lookup yields CDR1 SGHKS and CDR2 YYEKEE (reference sequence). CDR3: CASSLVQSSNQPQHF. The DNA for the CDR3 is TGTGCCAGCAGCTTGGTCCAATCCAGCAATCAGCCCCAGCATTTT.

V and J are TRBV7-2 and TRBJ2-3, with 10 bases that match TRBD2. Trimming took 6 bases from V and 2 from J; bases not matched to a gene: 11. Germline lookup yields CDR1 SGHTA and CDR2 FQGNSA. The CDR3 length is 17 residues. The CDR3 region has the DNA TGTGCCAGCAGTCTAGCGGGGGAAGCCATCATCACAGATACGCAGTATTTT. Encoded protein: CASSLAGEAIITDTQYF. Complete variable domain (other parts from reference TRBV7-2 and TRBJ2-3): GAGVSQSPSNKVTEKGKDVELRCDPISGHTALYWYRQSLGQGLEFLIYFQGNSAPDKSGLPSDRFSAERTGGSVSTLTIQRTQQEDSAVYLCASSLAGEAIITDTQYFGPGTRLTVL.

CDR3 sequence reads: CASSFDRFNYGYTF. The CDR3 region has the DNA TGTGCCAGCAGCTTTGACAGGTTTAACTATGGCTACACCTTC. This chain joins TRBV11-1 and TRBJ1-2; TRBD1 might be the D (6 bases). The ends were cut back, 3 bases at V and 1 base at J, with 9 bases in the middle. The CDR3 extends over 14 amino acids. The germline V gene encodes CDR1 SGHAT and CDR2 FQDESV (reference sequence). The full variable domain, in which reference TRBV11-1 and TRBJ1-2 provide the parts outside the CDR3, is EAEVAQSPRYKITEKSQAVAFWCDPISGHATLYWYRQILGQGPELLVQFQDESVVDDSQLPKDRFSAERLKGVDSTLKIQPAELGDSAMYLCASSFDRFNYGYTFGSGTRLTVV.

J is TRBJ1-3 and V is TRBV30; TRBD1 matches at 10 bases. The CDR3 loop spans 13 amino acids. The J segment lost 5 bases and the V segment lost 4 bases, leaving 2 bases of the junction unmatched. Looked up from germline, CDR1 is GTSNPN and CDR2 is SVGIG (reference sequence). The CDR3 is CAWKGQGRNTIYF. The CDR3 nucleotides are TGTGCCTGGAAGGGACAGGGGAGAAACACCATATATTTT.